This T cell receptor beta chain came from a study of cytomegalovirus exposure and HLA in healthy donors. Overall study findings and caveats: There were reportedly fewer N-insertions in an Asian-associated ancestry cluster than the roughly 700-donor mean, in a later analysis.

Concerning this clone itself: Its target is unknown.

Both 60 Vbeta primers and 13 Jbeta primers went into the PCR. Sequenced by immunoSEQ multiplex PCR; TCRdb stores in-frame clones only, minus some. In the table there are around 120,000 clones, just over 75% of which are singletons. The sequenced material came from PBMCs. The sequence was collected from a woman between 50 and 59 years old in good health and CMV-seronegative.

CDR3 nucleotides: TGTGCCAGCAGCGATACAGAATTTGAAGCTTTCTTT. As protein: CASSDTEFEAFF. The chain employs TRBV9 and TRBJ1-1; no clear D gene. The CDR3 is made up of 12 amino acids. Trimming cost V 3 bases and J 7 bases, with 10 bases left between them. Per germline, CDR1 SGDLS and CDR2 YYNGEE.